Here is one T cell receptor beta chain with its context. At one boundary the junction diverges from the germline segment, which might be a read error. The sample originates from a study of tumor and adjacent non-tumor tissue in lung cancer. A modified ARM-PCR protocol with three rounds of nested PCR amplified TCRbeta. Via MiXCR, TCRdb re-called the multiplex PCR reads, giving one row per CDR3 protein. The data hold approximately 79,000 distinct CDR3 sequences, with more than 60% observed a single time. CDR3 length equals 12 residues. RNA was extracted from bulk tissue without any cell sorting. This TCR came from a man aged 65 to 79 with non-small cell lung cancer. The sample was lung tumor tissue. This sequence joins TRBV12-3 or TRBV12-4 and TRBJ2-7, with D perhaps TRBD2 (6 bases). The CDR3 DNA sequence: TGTACTAGCAGCCAGACTAGAACGAATCACCGCTTC. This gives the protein CTSSQTRTNHRF.